Detailed here is one TCR beta chain. Which antigen it targets is not known. Base qualities were left out, and no much larger clone turns up one base away. The donors were healthy, HIV-negative adults with no recently reported acute infections or vaccinations. All donors were Caucasian adults living in Nashville, Tennessee, USA. CD4+ T cells were enriched by magnetic negative selection, after which naive cells were positively selected on CD45RA and the negative fraction was taken as the memory subset. Blood was collected by leukapheresis, and PBMCs were isolated by Ficoll-Histopaque density gradient centrifugation and then cryopreserved in liquid nitrogen vapor phase. Analytical flow cytometry was used to check the purity and quantity of every magnetically sorted T cell population. Each sorted fraction had its genomic DNA isolated and then quantified by UV absorbance on a Nanodrop 2000c. TCR CDR3 regions were amplified from genomic DNA by multiplex PCR using the deep immunoSEQ assay. For each cell subset, the extracted genomic DNA was distributed evenly across all wells of several immunoSEQ 96-well plates, and each plate served as one replicate. For sorted subsets, around 0.2 ug of genomic DNA, equivalent to roughly 33,000 T cell genomes, went into each replicate PCR. Purified libraries were quantified with a Qubit 3.0 fluorometer, sized on a Bioanalyzer 2100, and re-quantified with the KAPA Library Quantification kit. Every immunoSEQ 96-well plate was sequenced on a separate single-read 150-cycle Illumina NextSeq 550 flow cell. Processing in the source paper ran as follows. Because only junctional sequences without quality scores were contained in the immunoSEQ output, filtering matching that applied to full-length reads could not be performed. To assign V/J genes and CDR3, sequences were annotated using PyIR, a Python wrapper for IgBLAST v1.9, with IMGT germline references. Reads were filtered out if the reads had weak V/J assignments (E-value above 1e-6), no CDR3, stop codons, out-of-frame junctions, or ambiguous translated residues. V3J clonotypes were defined as sequences sharing the same inferred V gene, J gene, and CDR3 amino acid sequence. Percentage overlap between repertoires was calculated by dividing the number of shared unique clonotypes by the size of the smaller repertoire. RTK rarefaction, the Chao1 estimator, and Recon v2.1 estimates of unobserved clonotypes were used to assess repertoire richness. Generation probabilities for all TCRbeta clonotypes obtained by the gDNA method from several donors were computed using OLGA. Not all clones reach the TCRdb copy of this immuneACCESS table, which keeps in-frame sequences only. Checked studies attribute under half of the gap to unresolved V genes and leave the rest unexplained. That table gives V, J and clone size, and the DNA gave D and trimming. The sample has some 2 million clones on record, 85% to 95% of them singletons. The ten largest clonotypes hold 0.13% of the sample.

Trimming removed 6 bases from V and 5 bases from J; the gene matches leave 10 bases unexplained. CDR1 and CDR2, per the germline V gene (reference sequence), are LNHDA and SQIVND. The CDR3 has 15 amino acids, counting the end cysteine and phenylalanine. Left in the record is the CDR3 DNA by itself, 45 bases read in frame from the first base. This sample stems from a study of shared clonotypes between healthy human individuals (dated by TCRdb to about 2020). Turning to the overall study: A couple of women and three men aged 18 to 49 years were included in the cohort. Per donor, three plates each were used for CD4 naive and CD4 memory, two for CD8 naive, and one for CD8 memory. To estimate repertoire size and how much clonotypes are shared between individuals, the study performed deep sequencing of blood TCR repertoires from a few healthy adults. To increase sequencing depth and limit assay-specific biases, different laboratories used diverse techniques to prepare libraries and sequence TCR repertoires. Leukapheresis yielded between about 0.8 and 9.5 billion PBMCs per donor.

Broad study findings and their caveats: The small number of donors limited the genetic and exposure-history diversity represented. Only blood was sampled, and tissue TCR repertoires likely differ from those in blood. Larger estimated clonotype richness was generally found for naive subsets than for memory subsets. Even with the large sequencing depth, rarefaction of the sorted-subset datasets indicated that sequencing was incomplete. Compared with non-shared clonotypes, clonotypes shared by all four sorted-subset donors had higher generation probabilities. Pairwise subsampling indicated that sequencing depth was expected to affect the degree of clonotype sharing among donors. Across a handful of donors, about 5% of naive CD4, more than 3% of naive CD8, 2% to 2.5% of memory CD4, and over 0.35% of memory CD8 clonotypes were shared.

The sequence joins TRBV19 to TRBJ2-1, and TRBD1 matches 7 of the central bases. The TCR was taken from a man between 18 and 29 years old in good health. The specimen sequenced was naive CD4+ T cells sorted from blood. The cell subset or site label on this specimen signifies: CD45RA+ positively selected. The DNA is TGTGCCAGTAGCCCCCAGGGGGTCTGGAACAATGAGCAGTTCTTC. It is translated as CASSPQGVWNNEQFF. This CDR3, with the reference TRBV19 and TRBJ2-1 proteins standing in past its ends, gives the full variable domain DGGITQSPKYLFRKEGQNVTLSCEQNLNHDAMYWYRQDPGQGLRLIYYSQIVNDFQKGDIAEGYSVSREKKESFPLTVTSAQKNPTAFYLCASSPQGVWNNEQFFGPGTRLTVL.